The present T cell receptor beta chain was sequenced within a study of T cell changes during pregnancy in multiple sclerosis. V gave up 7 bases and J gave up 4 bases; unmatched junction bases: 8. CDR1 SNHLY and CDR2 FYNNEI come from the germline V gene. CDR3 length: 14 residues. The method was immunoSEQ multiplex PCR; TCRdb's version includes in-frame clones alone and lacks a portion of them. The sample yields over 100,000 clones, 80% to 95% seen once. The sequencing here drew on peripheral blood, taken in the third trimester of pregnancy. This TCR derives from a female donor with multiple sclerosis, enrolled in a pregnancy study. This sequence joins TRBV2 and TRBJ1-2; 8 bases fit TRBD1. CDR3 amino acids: CASISGGYRYGYTF. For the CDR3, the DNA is TGTGCCAGCATATCAGGGGGCTACCGCTATGGCTACACCTTC.